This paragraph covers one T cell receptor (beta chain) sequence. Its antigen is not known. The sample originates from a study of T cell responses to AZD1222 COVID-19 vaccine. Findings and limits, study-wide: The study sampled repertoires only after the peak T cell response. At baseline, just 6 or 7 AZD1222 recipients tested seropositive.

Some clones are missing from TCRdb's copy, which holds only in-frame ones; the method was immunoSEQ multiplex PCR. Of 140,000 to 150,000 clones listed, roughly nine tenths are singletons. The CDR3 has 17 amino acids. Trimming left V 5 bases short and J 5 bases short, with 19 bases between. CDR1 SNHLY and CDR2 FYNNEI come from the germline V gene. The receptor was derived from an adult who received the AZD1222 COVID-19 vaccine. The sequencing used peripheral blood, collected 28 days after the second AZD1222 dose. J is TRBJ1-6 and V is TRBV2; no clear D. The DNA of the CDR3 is TGTGCCAGCAGTTCAAAGGGCCCCTCGGGGAATAATTCACCCCTCCACTTT. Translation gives CASSSKGPSGNNSPLHF.